This T cell receptor beta chain was recovered during a study of T-cell memory formation after mild COVID-19. The CDR3 has 14 amino acids. The germline CDR1 and CDR2 sequences are SEHNR and FQNEAQ (reference sequence). V gave up 5 bases and J gave up 4 bases, with 14 bases separating them. Each CDR3 protein is one row after TCRdb ran MiXCR on the 5' RACE reads. This sample carries about 360,000 distinct CDR3 sequences, approximately 15% of them seen once, and the ten largest clones take 20% to 25%. The material sequenced was PBMCs or a T cell subset sorted from them (not recorded which). The V and J genes are TRBV7-9 and TRBJ1-2; D ambiguous. The receptor was isolated from a young man who had mild COVID-19 (a few samples of this study predate the infection). Cell type and time point are not known. This CDR3 reads CASSPPEARYGYTF. In DNA form, the CDR3 reads TGTGCCAGCAGCCCCCCGGAGGCCCGCTATGGCTACACCTTC.